The source of this T cell receptor (beta chain) is a study of vaccination and CD4 T cells after COVID-19. Study findings and constraints: Going from approximately 21 to 40, median SARS-CoV-2-reactive clonotypes did not rise significantly.

The Oncomine TCR Beta short-read assay sequenced DNA from cultured CD4+ T cells. In TCRdb, the PCR reads were re-called with MiXCR into one record per CDR3 protein. The sample yields about 20,000 distinct CDR3 sequences, under 25% seen once. CDR3 size: 11 residues. Looked up from germline, CDR1 is MDHEN and CDR2 is SYDVKM. V was trimmed by 2 bases and J by 6 bases, leaving 5 bases between them. This clonotype has just one count. What it binds is not known. Treatment specified: 10-day PBMC culture with coronavirus spike peptide pools or control peptides (ViraFEST assay). TCRs were sequenced by ViraFEST after antigen-specific T cells had been expanded with peptide pools.

This sequence was found in a human donor with COVID-19. The chain links TRBV28 to TRBJ2-7; possibly TRBD2 for D (5 bases). The sample comprised cultured CD4+ T cells from blood. CDR3 sequence: CASSLLAEQYF. The CDR3 nucleotides read TGTGCCAGCAGTTTACTAGCCGAGCAGTACTTC.